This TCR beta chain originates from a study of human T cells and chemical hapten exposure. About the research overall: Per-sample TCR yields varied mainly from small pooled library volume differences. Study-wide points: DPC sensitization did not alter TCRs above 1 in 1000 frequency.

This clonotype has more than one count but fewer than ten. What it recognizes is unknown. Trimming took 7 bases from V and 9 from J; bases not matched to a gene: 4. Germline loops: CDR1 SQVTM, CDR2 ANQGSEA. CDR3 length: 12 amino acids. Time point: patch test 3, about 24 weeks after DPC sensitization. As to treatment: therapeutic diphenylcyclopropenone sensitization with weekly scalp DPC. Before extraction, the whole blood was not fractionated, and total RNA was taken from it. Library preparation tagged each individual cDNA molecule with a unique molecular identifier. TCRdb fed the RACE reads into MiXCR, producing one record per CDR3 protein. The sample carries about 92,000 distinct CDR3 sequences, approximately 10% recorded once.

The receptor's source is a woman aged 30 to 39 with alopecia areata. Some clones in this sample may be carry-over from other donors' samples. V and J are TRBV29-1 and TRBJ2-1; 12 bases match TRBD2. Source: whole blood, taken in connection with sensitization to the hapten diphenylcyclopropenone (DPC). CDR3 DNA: TGCAGCGCGGCTAGCGGGAGGGCTGAGCAGTTCTTC. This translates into CSAASGRAEQFF.